This T cell receptor beta chain emerged from a study of regulatory T cells in long-lasting Graves disease. As for time point: newly diagnosed GD, antithyroid drugs for less than 3 months. TCR sequences were obtained from RNA taken from PBMCs. This clonotype was seen repeatedly, ten times or more. With 4 bases removed from V and 1 base from J, the gap between germline ends came to 8 bases. Germline loops: CDR1 MDHEN, CDR2 SYDVKM. This CDR3 spans 14 amino acids. To make TCR beta libraries, researchers used iRepertoire HTBI primers and Arm-PCR of CDR3 regions. TCRdb analysed the multiplex PCR reads with MiXCR anew, one entry per CDR3 protein. Of 400,000 to 500,000 distinct CDR3 sequences detected, roughly 15% appear once; the ten largest clones hold approximately 17%. The sample was also reused in another study, on T cells in Graves' hyperthyroidism and ophthalmopathy.

The receptor comes from a woman between 45 and 60 years old with Graves disease. This rearrangement joins TRBV28 to TRBJ1-3; D call uncertain. This specimen consisted of peripheral blood mononuclear cells (PBMCs), obtained at new diagnosis, from a patient treated with antithyroid drugs. DNA of the CDR3: TGTGCCAGCAGTTATTCATCGTCTGGAAACACCATATATTTT. It is translated as CASSYSSSGNTIYF.